These 6 T cell receptor beta chains were sequenced from one sample in a study of a mutant IDH1 vaccine in newly diagnosed glioma. Sequenced by immunoSEQ multiplex PCR; TCRdb stores in-frame clones only, minus some. The data hold roughly 56,000 clones, with over 75% observed a single time. Which antigens these TCRs recognize remains unknown. Time point of the sample: week 47, end of study. The study gave 300 ug of mutant IDH1 20-mer peptide per vaccine dose, with topical imiquimod. The material sequenced was PBMCs, taken from a glioma patient whose treatment included an IDH1 peptide vaccine. The receptor source for this set is a woman aged 40 to 50 with glioma. Some clones in this sample may be carry-over from other donors' samples.

The chain uses TRBV6-5 and TRBJ1-3; D possibly corresponds to TRBD1 (5 bases). The germline CDR1 and CDR2 sequences are MNHEY and SVGAGI. V lost 2 bases to trimming and J lost 8 bases, with 13 bases between them. The CDR3 runs 14 residues. The CDR3 reads CASSYGGPTDTIYF. DNA of the CDR3: TGTGCCAGCAGTTACGGGGGACCAACGGACACCATATATTTT.

CDR3 in amino acids: CASGARGARGYTF. The DNA of the CDR3 is TGTGCCAGCGGCGCGCGCGGGGCACGGGGCTACACCTTC. The chain couples TRBV2 to TRBJ1-2, with D perhaps matching TRBD1 (5 bases). From germline, CDR1 is SNHLY and CDR2 FYNNEI. The CDR3 is 13 residues long. Trimming pared 8 bases from V and 8 bases from J, leaving 18 bases between.

This clone was seen a few times. The V call is TRBV6-1, the J call TRBJ1-3, with D maybe TRBD1 (5 bases). There are 14 residues in the CDR3. V was trimmed by 6 bases and J by 4 bases, leaving 13 bases between them. Germline CDR1 reads MNHNS; CDR2 reads SASEGT. CDR3 nucleotide sequence: TGTGCCAGCAGGGGGGACCGGGTCGGAAACACCATATATTTT. The encoded protein is CASRGDRVGNTIYF.

A single count supports this clone. The chain is built from TRBV6-1 and TRBJ1-2, with unresolved D. V lost 1 base, J lost 4 bases, and 13 bases lay in between. CDR3 length equals 15 residues. CDR1 is MNHNS, CDR2 SASEGT, per germline. CDR3 sequence: CASSEGRSPIYGYTF. CDR3 in DNA: TGTGCCAGCAGTGAAGGGAGGTCCCCTATCTATGGCTACACCTTC.

CDR3 bases: TGCAGCGTTGATAGGGTAGGGAGGGGAGGCTACACCTTC. This gives the protein CSVDRVGRGGYTF. The chain uses TRBV29-1 and TRBJ1-2; possibly TRBD1 for D (5 bases). CDR3 length: 13 amino acids. Trimming took 3 bases from V and 8 from J, leaving 16 bases between them. Germline CDR1 and CDR2: SQVTM and ANQGSEA.

V usage is TRBV10-3 and J usage is TRBJ1-5; D remains ambiguous. This CDR3 region has 14 residues. V lost 6 bases, J lost 6 bases, and 15 bases lay in between. Germline CDR1 is ENHRY and CDR2 is SYGVKD. The CDR3 sequence is CAISDPSAAQPQHF. The CDR3 DNA sequence: TGTGCCATCAGCGATCCCTCCGCAGCTCAGCCCCAGCATTTT.